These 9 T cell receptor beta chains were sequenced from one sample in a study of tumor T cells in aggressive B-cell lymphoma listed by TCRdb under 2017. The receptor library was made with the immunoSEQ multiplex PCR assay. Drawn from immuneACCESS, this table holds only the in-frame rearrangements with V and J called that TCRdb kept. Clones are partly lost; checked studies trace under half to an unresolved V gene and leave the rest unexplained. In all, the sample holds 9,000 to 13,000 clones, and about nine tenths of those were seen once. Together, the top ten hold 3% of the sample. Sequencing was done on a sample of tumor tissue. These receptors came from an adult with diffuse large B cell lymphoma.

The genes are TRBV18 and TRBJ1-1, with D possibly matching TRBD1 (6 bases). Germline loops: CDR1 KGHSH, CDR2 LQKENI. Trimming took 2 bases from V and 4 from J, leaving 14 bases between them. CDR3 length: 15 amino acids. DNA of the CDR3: TGTGCCAGCTCACCAAAGTGGGAAGGGGGCACTGAAGCTTTCTTT. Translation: CASSPKWEGGTEAFF.

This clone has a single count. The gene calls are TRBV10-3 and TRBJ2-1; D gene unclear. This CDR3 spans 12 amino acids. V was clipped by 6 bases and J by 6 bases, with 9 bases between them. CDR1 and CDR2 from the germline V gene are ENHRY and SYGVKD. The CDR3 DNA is TGTGCCATCAGATTGGAGAGCAATGAGCAGTTCTTC. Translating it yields CAIRLESNEQFF.

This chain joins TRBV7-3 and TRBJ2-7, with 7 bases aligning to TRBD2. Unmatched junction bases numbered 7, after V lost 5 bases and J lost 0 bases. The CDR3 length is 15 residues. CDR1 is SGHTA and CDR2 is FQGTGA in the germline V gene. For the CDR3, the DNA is TGTGCCAGCAGCCCAACACGGGAGGCCTCCTACGAGCAGTACTTC. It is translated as CASSPTREASYEQYF.

The chain's CDR3 is CASRTDRGITDTQYF. In DNA form, the CDR3 reads TGTGCCAGCAGGACAGACAGGGGAATAACAGATACGCAGTATTTT. The gene calls are TRBV2 and TRBJ2-3; TRBD1 matches at 8 bases. With 6 bases clipped from V and 3 bases from J, the junction kept 8 bases outside the gene matches. This CDR3 spans 15 amino acids. Germline values: CDR1 SNHLY, CDR2 FYNNEI.

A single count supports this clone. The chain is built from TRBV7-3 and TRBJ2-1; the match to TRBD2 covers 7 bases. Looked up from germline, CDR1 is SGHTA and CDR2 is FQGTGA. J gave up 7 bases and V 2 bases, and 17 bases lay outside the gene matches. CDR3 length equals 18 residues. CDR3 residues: CASSLYMDGRIFVNEQFF. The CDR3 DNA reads TGTGCCAGCAGCTTATATATGGACGGGAGGATCTTTGTGAATGAGCAGTTCTTC.

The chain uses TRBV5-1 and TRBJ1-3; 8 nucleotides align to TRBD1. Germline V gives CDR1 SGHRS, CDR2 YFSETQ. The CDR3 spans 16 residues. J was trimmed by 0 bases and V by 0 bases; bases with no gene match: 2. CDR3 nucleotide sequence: TGCGCCAGCAGCTTGGCAGGGGGCGGCTCTGGAAACACCATATATTTT. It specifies CASSLAGGGSGNTIYF.

CDR3 in DNA: TGCGCCAGCAGCGGGCAAATGGGTGAAAAACTGTTTTTT. Protein sequence: CASSGQMGEKLFF. The V gene is TRBV5-1, the J gene TRBJ1-4, with D unresolved. Trimming shortened V by 4 bases and J by 7 bases, and 11 bases separated the two germline ends. This CDR3 has 13 amino acids. Per the germline V gene, CDR1 is SGHRS and CDR2 is YFSETQ.

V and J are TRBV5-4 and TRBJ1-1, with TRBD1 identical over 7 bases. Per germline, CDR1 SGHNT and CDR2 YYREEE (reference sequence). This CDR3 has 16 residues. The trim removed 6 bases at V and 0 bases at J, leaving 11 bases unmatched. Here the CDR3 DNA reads TGTGCCAGCACCCTAGGCCGGGACAGAATGAACACTGAAGCTTTCTTT. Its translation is CASTLGRDRMNTEAFF.

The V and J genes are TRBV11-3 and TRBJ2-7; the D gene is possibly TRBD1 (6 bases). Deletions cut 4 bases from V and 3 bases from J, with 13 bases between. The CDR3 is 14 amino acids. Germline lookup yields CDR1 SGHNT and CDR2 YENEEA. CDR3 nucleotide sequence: TGTGCCAGCAGCTGGGGACAATCCAGCTACGAGCAGTACTTC. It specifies CASSWGQSSYEQYF. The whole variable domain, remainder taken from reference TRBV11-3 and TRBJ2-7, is EAGVVQSPRYKIIEKKQPVAFWCNPISGHNTLYWYLQNLGQGPELLIRYENEEAVDDSQLPKDRFSAERLKGVDSTLKIQPAELGDSAVYLCASSWGQSSYEQYFGPGTRLTVT.